This T cell receptor beta chain was captured by sequencing in a study of shared clonotypes between healthy human individuals. In regard to this clone: The antigen is unknown.

Into CD45RA+ naive and CD45RA-negative memory subsets, the CD4+ cells were split. V was pared by 5 bases and J by 4 bases, with 8 bases of the junction left unmatched. The CDR3 extends over 15 amino acids. Germline V gene sequence: CDR1 SGHRS, CDR2 YFSETQ. Libraries were prepared by immunoSEQ multiplex PCR; TCRdb keeps only in-frame clonotypes and omits some of them. This sample yields around 2,000,000 clones, of which approximately 95% are seen a single time; approximately 0.13% belongs to the top ten. General study points: Around 5% of naive CD4 clonotypes were common to several donors.

This receptor was taken from a man younger than 30 in good health. The chain recombines TRBV5-1 with TRBJ2-2, with 7 bases lining up with TRBD1. The sample consisted of naive CD4+ T cells sorted from blood. As to subset: CD45RA+ positively selected. CDR3 sequence (DNA): TGCGCCAGCAGTTCCGGACAGGAAACCACCGGGGAGCTGTTTTTT. It encodes CASSSGQETTGELFF.